The rows below give T cell receptor beta chains drawn from one sample of a study of blood T cells in healthy people across ages. TCRdb reprocessed the 5' RACE reads via MiXCR and lists one record per CDR3 protein. The data contain about 1.1 million distinct CDR3 sequences, under 40% of them singletons. The specimen sequenced was blood. These receptor sequences come from a man aged 18 to 30 in good health. CDR3s include the opening cysteine and the closing phenylalanine or tryptophan. D genes are given only for firm matches. Size tells how often a clone was seen (once, few, many) or the class of an expanded clone, and some rows leave it out.

j_gene,abundance,d_gene,v_gene,len,CDR3aa,CDR3nt
TRBJ1-1,-,-,TRBV6-5,13,CASSYGRVTEAFF,TGTGCCAGCAGTTACGGCAGGGTAACTGAAGCTTTCTTT
TRBJ1-5,-,TRBD1,TRBV6-2/TRBV6-3,15,CASSPGDRGPKPQHF,TGTGCCAGCAGTCCCGGGGACAGGGGTCCCAAGCCCCAGCATTTT
TRBJ2-5,few,-,TRBV29-1,12,CSGGRGSETQYF,TGCAGCGGTGGCAGGGGTTCGGAGACCCAGTACTTC
TRBJ1-2,-,TRBD1,TRBV7-9,17,CASSSLDRGLRDYGYTF,TGTGCCAGCAGCTCGCTTGACAGGGGGCTGAGAGACTATGGCTACACCTTC
TRBJ1-5,-,-,TRBV29-1,12,CSVSEKDQPQHF,TGCAGCGTTAGTGAGAAGGATCAGCCCCAGCATTTT
TRBJ1-1,-,-,TRBV7-2,15,CASTRDASMNTEAFF,TGTGCCAGCACAAGGGATGCCTCCATGAACACTGAAGCTTTCTTT
TRBJ2-5,few,-,TRBV29-1,12,CSGGAAQETQYF,TGCAGCGGAGGAGCGGCCCAAGAGACCCAGTACTTC
TRBJ1-1,-,-,TRBV7-2,14,CASSFPTGNTEAFF,TGTGCCAGCAGCTTCCCGACGGGAAACACTGAAGCTTTCTTT
TRBJ2-2,once,TRBD1,TRBV24-1,14,CATSVQGHTGELFF,TGTGCCACCAGTGTACAGGGGCACACCGGGGAGCTGTTTTTT
TRBJ2-3,-,TRBD1,TRBV7-9,16,CASSHVTGPSTDTQYF,TGTGCCAGCAGCCACGTGACAGGGCCCTCCACAGATACGCAGTATTTT
TRBJ2-5,-,-,TRBV6-1,14,CASSYILIGETQYF,TGTGCCAGCAGTTATATCCTTATCGGAGAGACCCAGTACTTC
TRBJ2-1,few,-,TRBV10-3,14,CAISTRTDYNEQFF,TGTGCCATCAGCACTAGGACAGATTACAATGAGCAGTTCTTC
TRBJ2-1,few,TRBD1,TRBV20-1,15,CSARKPTGAHNEQFF,TGCAGTGCTAGAAAACCGACAGGGGCGCACAATGAGCAGTTCTTC
TRBJ1-1,-,-,TRBV4-3,13,CASSQDLGLAAFF,TGCGCCAGCAGCCAAGATCTCGGCCTCGCAGCTTTCTTT
TRBJ2-7,-,-,TRBV20-1,13,CSAYRDKSYEQYF,TGCAGTGCGTACCGGGACAAGTCCTACGAGCAGTACTTC
TRBJ1-1,-,-,TRBV28,15,CASSDPGPMNTEAFF,TGTGCCAGCAGTGACCCGGGACCTATGAACACTGAAGCTTTCTTT
TRBJ2-7,few,-,TRBV7-2,12,CASSPGMYEQYF,TGTGCCAGCAGCCCCGGGATGTACGAGCAGTACTTC
TRBJ2-7,-,-,TRBV29-1,15,CTTIPGLSSYNEQYF,TGCACCACCATCCCGGGGCTAAGCTCCTACAATGAGCAGTACTTC
TRBJ1-1,once,-,TRBV5-1,14,CASSPEASDTEAFF,TGCGCCAGCAGCCCCGAGGCATCGGACACTGAAGCTTTCTTT
TRBJ2-2,-,-,TRBV10-3,13,CATTRGDTGELFF,TGTGCCACAACGAGGGGTGACACCGGGGAGCTGTTTTTT
TRBJ2-2,-,TRBD1,TRBV4-1,16,CASSQGTGGAVGELFF,TGCGCCAGCAGCCAAGGGACAGGGGGCGCGGTCGGGGAGCTGTTTTTT
TRBJ1-3,-,-,TRBV12-3/TRBV12-4,16,CASSPSRATAGNTIYF,TGTGCCAGCAGTCCTTCGCGGGCCACCGCTGGAAACACCATATATTTT
TRBJ1-2,-,-,TRBV9,14,CASSEREDGYGYTF,TGTGCCAGCAGCGAGAGGGAAGACGGCTATGGCTACACCTTC
TRBJ1-5,-,TRBD1,TRBV12-3/TRBV12-4,15,CASRPYRDRNQPQHF,TGTGCCAGCAGGCCTTACCGGGACAGAAATCAGCCCCAGCATTTT
TRBJ1-2,many,-,TRBV2,11,CATQGNYGYTF,TGTGCCACCCAGGGGAACTATGGCTACACCTTC
TRBJ1-1,-,-,TRBV5-5,14,CASSASTANTEAFF,TGTGCCAGCAGCGCCTCAACGGCGAACACTGAAGCTTTCTTT
TRBJ1-1,few,-,TRBV10-3,15,CAISERRDLNTEAFF,TGTGCCATCAGTGAAAGAAGGGATCTGAACACTGAAGCTTTCTTT
TRBJ1-2,-,-,TRBV7-8,15,CASSPEGSNNYGYTF,TGTGCCAGCAGCCCGGAGGGGTCAAATAACTATGGCTACACCTTC